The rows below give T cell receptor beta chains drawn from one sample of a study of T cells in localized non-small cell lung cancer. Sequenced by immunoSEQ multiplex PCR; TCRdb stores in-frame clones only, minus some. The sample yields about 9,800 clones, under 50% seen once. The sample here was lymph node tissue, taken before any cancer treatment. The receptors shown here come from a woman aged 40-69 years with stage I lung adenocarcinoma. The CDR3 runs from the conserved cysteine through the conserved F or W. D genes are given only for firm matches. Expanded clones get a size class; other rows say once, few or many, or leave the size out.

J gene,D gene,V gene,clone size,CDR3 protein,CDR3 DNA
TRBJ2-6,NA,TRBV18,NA,CASSPWQTSGANVLTF,TGTGCCAGCTCACCATGGCAGACCTCTGGGGCCAACGTCCTGACTTTC
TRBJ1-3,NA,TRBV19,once,CASGEDGSGNTIYF,TGTGCCAGTGGGGAGGACGGCTCTGGAAACACCATATATTTT
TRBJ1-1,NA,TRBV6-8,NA,CASTPLAGTEAFF,TGTGCCAGCACTCCCCTTGCGGGCACTGAAGCTTTCTTT
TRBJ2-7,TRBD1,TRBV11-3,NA,CASSLAPGQGHEQYF,TGTGCTAGCAGCTTGGCTCCGGGACAGGGCCACGAGCAGTACTTC
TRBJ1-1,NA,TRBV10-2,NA,CASSESKSLNTEAFF,TGCGCCAGCAGTGAGTCGAAGTCCCTGAACACTGAAGCTTTCTTT
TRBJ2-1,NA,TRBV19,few,CASSMVGYEQFF,TGTGCCAGTAGTATGGTGGGTTATGAGCAGTTCTTC
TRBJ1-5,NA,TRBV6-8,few,CASRTGYGNQPQHF,TGTGCCAGCAGAACGGGTTACGGCAATCAGCCCCAGCATTTT
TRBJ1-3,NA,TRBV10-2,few,CASSATGNTIYF,TGCGCCAGCAGTGCTACTGGAAACACCATATATTTT
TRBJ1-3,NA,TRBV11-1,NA,CASSTKAGLSGNTIYF,TGTGCCAGCAGCACTAAGGCGGGGCTCTCTGGAAACACCATATATTTT
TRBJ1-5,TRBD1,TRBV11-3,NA,CASSRTWDRVQVDNQPQHF,TGTGCCAGCAGCCGAACCTGGGACAGGGTACAAGTGGATAATCAGCCCCAGCATTTT
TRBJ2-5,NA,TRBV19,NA,CASSRGETQYF,TGTGCCAGTAGCCGAGGAGAGACCCAGTACTTC
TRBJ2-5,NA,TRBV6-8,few,CASSLSAGVAETQYF,TGTGCCAGCAGTCTCTCCGCTGGGGTGGCGGAGACCCAGTACTTC
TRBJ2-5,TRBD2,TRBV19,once,CASGRGGEETQYF,TGTGCCAGTGGGCGGGGAGGGGAAGAGACCCAGTACTTC
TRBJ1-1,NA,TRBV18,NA,CASSSPYPVTEAFF,TGTGCCAGCTCATCACCTTACCCCGTGACTGAAGCTTTCTTT
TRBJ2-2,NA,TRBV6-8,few,CASSPGQDTGELFF,TGTGCCAGCAGTCCGGGGCAGGACACCGGGGAGCTGTTTTTT
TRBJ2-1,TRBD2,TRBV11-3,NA,CASSLTSGGVAGNYEQFF,TGTGCCAGCAGCTTAACCTCCGGCGGTGTAGCGGGGAACTATGAGCAGTTCTTC
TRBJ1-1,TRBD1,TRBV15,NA,CATKPDRENTEAFF,TGTGCCACCAAACCGGACAGGGAGAATACTGAAGCTTTCTTT
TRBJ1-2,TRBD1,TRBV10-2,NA,CASSESIFRTGNYGYTF,TGCGCCAGCAGTGAGTCGATCTTTCGGACAGGGAATTATGGCTACACCTTC
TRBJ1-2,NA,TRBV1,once,CASSQDPFAGYTF,TGCGCCAGCAGCCAAGATCCCTTTGCTGGCTACACCTTC
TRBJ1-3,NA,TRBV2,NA,CASSEARGDPSSGNTIYF,TGTGCCAGCAGTGAAGCGCGCGGGGACCCGAGCTCTGGAAACACCATATATTTT
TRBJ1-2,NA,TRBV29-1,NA,CSVEALGEGYTF,TGCAGCGTTGAAGCTCTAGGGGAGGGCTACACCTTC
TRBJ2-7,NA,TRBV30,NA,CAWSVPGDTYEQYF,TGTGCCTGGAGTGTACCGGGGGACACCTACGAGCAGTACTTC
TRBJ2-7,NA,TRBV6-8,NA,CASSYKSARTEQYF,TGTGCCAGCAGTTACAAATCGGCGAGGACTGAGCAGTACTTC
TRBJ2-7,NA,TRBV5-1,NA,CASSLAAGDYEQYF,TGCGCCAGCAGCTTGGCCGCAGGGGACTACGAGCAGTACTTC
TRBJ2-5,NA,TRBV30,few,CAWEPDRRGETQYF,TGTGCCTGGGAACCGGACCGGCGAGGAGAGACCCAGTACTTC
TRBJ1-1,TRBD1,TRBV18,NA,CASSPTGQGATEAFF,TGTGCCAGCTCACCGACCGGACAGGGGGCGACTGAAGCTTTCTTT
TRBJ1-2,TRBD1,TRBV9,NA,CASSEVRQGPFYGYTF,TGTGCCAGCAGTGAGGTCCGACAGGGACCCTTCTATGGCTACACCTTC
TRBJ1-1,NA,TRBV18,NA,CASSPESTEAFF,TGTGCCAGCTCACCTGAGAGCACTGAAGCTTTCTTT
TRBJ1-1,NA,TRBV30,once,CAWSLQVGGAFF,TGTGCCTGGAGCCTACAAGTGGGGGGGGCTTTCTTT
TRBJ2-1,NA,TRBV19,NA,CASSSYNEQFF,TGTGCCAGTTCCTCGTACAATGAGCAGTTCTTC
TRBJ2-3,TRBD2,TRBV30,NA,CAWSVGTSVGEDTQYF,TGTGCCTGGAGTGTTGGGACTAGCGTTGGAGAAGATACGCAGTATTTT
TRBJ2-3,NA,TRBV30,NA,CAWAPPGTDTQYF,TGTGCCTGGGCCCCACCGGGCACAGATACGCAGTATTTT
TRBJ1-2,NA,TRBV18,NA,CASSPPRTAGGYTF,TGTGCCAGCTCACCACCCAGGACGGCTGGGGGCTACACCTTC
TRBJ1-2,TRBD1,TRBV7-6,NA,CASSSRQGNRGYTF,TGTGCCAGCAGCTCCAGACAGGGGAATCGTGGCTACACCTTT
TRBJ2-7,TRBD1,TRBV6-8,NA,CASSRDRYYEQYF,TGTGCCAGCAGCCGGGACAGGTACTACGAGCAGTACTTC
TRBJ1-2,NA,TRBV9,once,CASSVGAGSAIVYTF,TGTGCCAGCAGCGTAGGGGCAGGGAGTGCGATCGTCTACACCTTC
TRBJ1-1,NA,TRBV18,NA,CASSPLGQFTEAFF,TGTGCCAGCTCACCACTCGGGCAGTTCACTGAAGCTTTCTTT
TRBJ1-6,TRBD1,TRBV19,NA,CASSRGQRSSYNSPLHF,TGTGCCAGTAGTAGGGGACAGCGGAGCTCCTATAATTCACCCCTCCACTTT
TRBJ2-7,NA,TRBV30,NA,CAWQTAGAWYF,TGTGCCTGGCAGACGGCCGGGGCTTGGTACTTC
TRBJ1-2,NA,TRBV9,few,CASSVDIANYGYTF,TGTGCCAGCAGCGTAGACATAGCTAACTATGGCTACACCTTC
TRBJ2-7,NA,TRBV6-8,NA,CASSNQGIYEQYF,TGTGCCAGCAGTAACCAGGGGATCTACGAGCAGTACTTC
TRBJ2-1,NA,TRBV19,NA,CASSRRQSSYNEQFF,TGTGCCAGTAGTAGGCGGCAAAGCTCCTACAATGAGCAGTTCTTC
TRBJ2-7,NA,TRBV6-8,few,CASSLRGSLYEQYF,TGTGCCAGCAGCCTAAGGGGGTCCCTCTACGAGCAGTACTTC
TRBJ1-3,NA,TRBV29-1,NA,CSGQDSGNTIYF,TGCAGCGGACAGGACTCTGGAAACACCATATATTTT
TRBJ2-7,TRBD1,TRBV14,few,CASSQAGTGSYEQYF,TGTGCCAGCAGCCAAGCTGGGACAGGTTCCTACGAGCAGTACTTC
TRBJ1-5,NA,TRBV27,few,CASSSRAIPLLVGNQPQHF,TGTGCCAGCAGTTCACGGGCCATCCCGCTGCTGGTTGGGAATCAGCCCCAGCATTTT
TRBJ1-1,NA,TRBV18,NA,CASSPQGDTEAFF,TGTGCCAGCTCACCACAGGGAGACACTGAAGCTTTCTTT
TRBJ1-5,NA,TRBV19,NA,CASSRNRASNQPQHF,TGTGCCAGTAGTAGGAACAGGGCCAGCAATCAGCCCCAGCATTTT
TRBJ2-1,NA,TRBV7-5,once,CASSSFRGSEEQFF,TGTGCCAGCAGCTCTTTTCGCGGGTCGGAAGAGCAGTTCTTC
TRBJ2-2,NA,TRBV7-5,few,CASSVGRNTGELFF,TGTGCCAGCAGCGTAGGAAGGAACACCGGGGAGCTGTTTTTT
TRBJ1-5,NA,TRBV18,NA,CASSEGYSNQPQHF,TGTGCCAGCTCCGAAGGGTATAGCAATCAGCCCCAGCATTTT
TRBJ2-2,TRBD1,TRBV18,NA,CASSPLGQGNTGELFF,TGTGCCAGCTCACCACTCGGACAGGGGAACACCGGGGAGCTGTTTTTT
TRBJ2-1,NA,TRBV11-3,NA,CASTRGGPYNEQFF,TGTGCCAGCACCAGGGGGGGTCCGTACAATGAGCAGTTCTTC
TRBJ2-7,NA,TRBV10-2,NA,CASMNKGLGSYEQYF,TGCGCCAGCATGAATAAGGGTTTGGGCTCCTACGAGCAGTACTTC
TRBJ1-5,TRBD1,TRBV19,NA,CASSTGTGGTSNQPQHF,TGTGCCAGTAGTACCGGGACAGGGGGAACTAGCAATCAGCCCCAGCATTTT
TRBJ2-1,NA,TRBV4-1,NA,CASSHGQSNEQFF,TGCGCCAGCAGCCACGGACAGAGCAATGAGCAGTTCTTC
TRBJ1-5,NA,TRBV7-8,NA,CASSLVPWNQPQHF,TGTGCCAGCAGCTTAGTCCCATGGAATCAGCCCCAGCATTTT